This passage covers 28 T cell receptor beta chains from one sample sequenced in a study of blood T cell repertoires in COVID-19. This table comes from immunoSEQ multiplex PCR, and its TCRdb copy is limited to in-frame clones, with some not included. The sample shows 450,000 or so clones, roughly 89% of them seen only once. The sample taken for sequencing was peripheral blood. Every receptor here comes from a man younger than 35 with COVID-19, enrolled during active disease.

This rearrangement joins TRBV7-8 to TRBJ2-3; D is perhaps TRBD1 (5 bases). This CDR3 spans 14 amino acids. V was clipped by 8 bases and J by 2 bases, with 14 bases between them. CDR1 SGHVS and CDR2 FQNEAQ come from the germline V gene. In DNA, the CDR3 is TGTGCCAGCTTCACCTGGGGCCTCACAGATACGCAGTATTTT. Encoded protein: CASFTWGLTDTQYF.

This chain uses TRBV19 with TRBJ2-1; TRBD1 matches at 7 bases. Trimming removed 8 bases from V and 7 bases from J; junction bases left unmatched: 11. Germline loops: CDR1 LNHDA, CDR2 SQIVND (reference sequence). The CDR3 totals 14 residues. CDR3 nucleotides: TGTGCCAGTGTCAGAGGGGGCGACTCAAATGAGCAGTTCTTC. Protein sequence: CASVRGGDSNEQFF.

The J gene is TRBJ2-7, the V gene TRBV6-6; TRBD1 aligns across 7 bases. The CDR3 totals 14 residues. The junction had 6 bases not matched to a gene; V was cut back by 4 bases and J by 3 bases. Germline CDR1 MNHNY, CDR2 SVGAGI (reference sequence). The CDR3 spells CASSSSGTVYEQYF. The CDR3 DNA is TGTGCCAGCAGTTCGTCCGGGACAGTCTACGAGCAGTACTTC.

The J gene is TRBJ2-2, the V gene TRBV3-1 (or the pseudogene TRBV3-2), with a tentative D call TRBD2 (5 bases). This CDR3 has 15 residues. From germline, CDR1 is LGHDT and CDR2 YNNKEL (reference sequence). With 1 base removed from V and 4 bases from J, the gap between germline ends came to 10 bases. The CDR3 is CASSQVGIGTGELFF. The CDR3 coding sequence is TGTGCCAGCAGCCAAGTCGGGATCGGCACCGGGGAGCTGTTTTTT.

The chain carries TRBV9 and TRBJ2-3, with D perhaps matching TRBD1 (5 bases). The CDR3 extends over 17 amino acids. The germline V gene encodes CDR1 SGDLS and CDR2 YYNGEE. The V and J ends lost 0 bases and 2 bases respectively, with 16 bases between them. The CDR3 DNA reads TGTGCCAGCAGCGTAGAGGTGTCAGGGCAATCCACAGATACGCAGTATTTT. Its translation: CASSVEVSGQSTDTQYF. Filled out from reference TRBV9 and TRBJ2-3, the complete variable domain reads DSGVTQTPKHLITATGQRVTLRCSPRSGDLSVYWYQQSLDQGLQFLIQYYNGEERAKGNILERFSAQQFPDLHSELNLSSLELGDSALYFCASSVEVSGQSTDTQYFGPGTRLTVL.

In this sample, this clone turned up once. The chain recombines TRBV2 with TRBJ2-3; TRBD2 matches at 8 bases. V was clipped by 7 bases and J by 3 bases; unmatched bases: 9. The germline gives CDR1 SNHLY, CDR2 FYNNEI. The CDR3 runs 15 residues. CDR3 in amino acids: CASNDGGAGTDTQYF. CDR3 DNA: TGTGCCAGCAATGACGGGGGGGCTGGAACAGATACGCAGTATTTT.

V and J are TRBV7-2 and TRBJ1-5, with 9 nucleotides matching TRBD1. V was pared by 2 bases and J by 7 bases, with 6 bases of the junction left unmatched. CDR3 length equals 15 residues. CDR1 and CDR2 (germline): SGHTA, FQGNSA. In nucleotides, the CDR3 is TGTGCCAGCAGCTTAACAGGGGGCGACGGACAGCCCCAGCATTTT. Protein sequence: CASSLTGGDGQPQHF.

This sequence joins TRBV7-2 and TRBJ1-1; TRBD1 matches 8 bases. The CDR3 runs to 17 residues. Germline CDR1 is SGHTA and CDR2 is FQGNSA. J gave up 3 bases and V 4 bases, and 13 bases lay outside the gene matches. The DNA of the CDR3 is TGTGCCAGCAGCTACACCCGAGGGACAGGTATGGACACTGAAGCTTTCTTT. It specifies CASSYTRGTGMDTEAFF. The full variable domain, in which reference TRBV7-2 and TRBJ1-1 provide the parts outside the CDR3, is GAGVSQSPSNKVTEKGKDVELRCDPISGHTALYWYRQSLGQGLEFLIYFQGNSAPDKSGLPSDRFSAERTGGSVSTLTIQRTQQEDSAVYLCASSYTRGTGMDTEAFFGQGTRLTVV.

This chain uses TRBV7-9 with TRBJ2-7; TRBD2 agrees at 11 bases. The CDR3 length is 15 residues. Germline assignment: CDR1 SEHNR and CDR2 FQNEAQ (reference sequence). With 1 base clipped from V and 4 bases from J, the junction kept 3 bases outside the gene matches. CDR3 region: CASSLVTSGRYEQYF. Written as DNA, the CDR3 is TGTGCCAGCAGCTTAGTCACTAGCGGGAGATACGAGCAGTACTTC.

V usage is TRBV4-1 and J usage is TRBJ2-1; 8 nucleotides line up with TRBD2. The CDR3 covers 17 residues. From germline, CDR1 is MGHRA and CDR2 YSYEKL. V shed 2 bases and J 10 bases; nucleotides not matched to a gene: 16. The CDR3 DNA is TGCGCCAGCAGCCAAAATCAGCATTCGGCGGGAGGATACGAGCAGTTCTTC. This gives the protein CASSQNQHSAGGYEQFF.

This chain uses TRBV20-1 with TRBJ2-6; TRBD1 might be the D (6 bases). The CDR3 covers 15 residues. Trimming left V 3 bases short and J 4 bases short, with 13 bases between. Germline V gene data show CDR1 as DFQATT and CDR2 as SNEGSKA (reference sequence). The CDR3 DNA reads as TGCAGTGCTAGTCCAGGGACATCCGGGGCCAACGTCCTGACTTTC. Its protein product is CSASPGTSGANVLTF.

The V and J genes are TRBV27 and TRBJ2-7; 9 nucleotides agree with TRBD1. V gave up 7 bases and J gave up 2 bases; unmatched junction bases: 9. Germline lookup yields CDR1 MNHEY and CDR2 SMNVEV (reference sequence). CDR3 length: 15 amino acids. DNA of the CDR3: TGTGCCAGCACTACCGGACAGGGGTATACCTACGAGCAGTACTTC. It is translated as CASTTGQGYTYEQYF.

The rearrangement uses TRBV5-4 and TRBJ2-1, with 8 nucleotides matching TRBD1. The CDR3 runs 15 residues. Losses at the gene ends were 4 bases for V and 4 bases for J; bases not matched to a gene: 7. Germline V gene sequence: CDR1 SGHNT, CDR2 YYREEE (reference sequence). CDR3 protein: CASSPGGEGYNEQFF. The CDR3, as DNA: TGTGCCAGCAGCCCAGGGGGCGAGGGATACAATGAGCAGTTCTTC. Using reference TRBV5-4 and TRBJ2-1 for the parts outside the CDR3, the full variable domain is ETGVTQSPTHLIKTRGQQVTLRCSSQSGHNTVSWYQQALGQGPQFIFQYYREEENGRGNFPPRFSGLQFPNYSSELNVNALELDDSALYLCASSPGGEGYNEQFFGPGTRLTVL.

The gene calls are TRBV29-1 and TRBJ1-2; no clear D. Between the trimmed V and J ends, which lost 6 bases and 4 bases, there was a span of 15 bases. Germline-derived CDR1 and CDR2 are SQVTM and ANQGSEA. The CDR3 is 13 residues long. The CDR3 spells CSVLISEGYGYTF. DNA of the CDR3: TGCAGCGTGCTAATTTCGGAGGGCTATGGCTACACCTTC.

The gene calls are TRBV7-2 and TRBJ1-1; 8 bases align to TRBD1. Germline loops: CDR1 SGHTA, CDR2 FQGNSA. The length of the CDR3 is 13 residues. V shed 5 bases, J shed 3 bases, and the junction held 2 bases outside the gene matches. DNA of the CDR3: TGTGCCAGCAGCCTACAGGGGGACACTGAAGCTTTCTTT. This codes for CASSLQGDTEAFF.

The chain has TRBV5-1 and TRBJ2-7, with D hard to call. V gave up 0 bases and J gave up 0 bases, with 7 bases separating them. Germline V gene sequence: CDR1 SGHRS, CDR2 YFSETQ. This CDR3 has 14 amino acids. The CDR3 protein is CASSLAPSSYEQYF. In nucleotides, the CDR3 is TGCGCCAGCAGCTTGGCCCCTTCCTCCTACGAGCAGTACTTC.

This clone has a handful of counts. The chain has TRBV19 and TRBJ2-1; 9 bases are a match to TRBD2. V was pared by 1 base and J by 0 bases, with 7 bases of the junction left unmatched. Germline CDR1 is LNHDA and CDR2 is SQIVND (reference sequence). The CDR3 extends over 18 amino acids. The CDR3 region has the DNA TGTGCCAGTAGTATAGGTAGCGGGAGTGCCAACTCCTACAATGAGCAGTTCTTC. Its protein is CASSIGSGSANSYNEQFF.

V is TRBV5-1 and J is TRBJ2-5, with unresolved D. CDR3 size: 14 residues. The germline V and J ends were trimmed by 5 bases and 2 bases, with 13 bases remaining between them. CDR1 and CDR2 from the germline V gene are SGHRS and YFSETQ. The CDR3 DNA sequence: TGCGCCAGCAGTCCCAATGGGCCACAAGAGACCCAGTACTTC. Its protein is CASSPNGPQETQYF.

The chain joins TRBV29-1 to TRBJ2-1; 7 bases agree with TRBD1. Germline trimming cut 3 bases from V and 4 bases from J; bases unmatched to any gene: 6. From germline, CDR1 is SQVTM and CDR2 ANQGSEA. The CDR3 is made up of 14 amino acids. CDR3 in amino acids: CSVEAAGGYNEQFF. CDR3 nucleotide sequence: TGCAGCGTTGAGGCGGCAGGGGGTTACAATGAGCAGTTCTTC.

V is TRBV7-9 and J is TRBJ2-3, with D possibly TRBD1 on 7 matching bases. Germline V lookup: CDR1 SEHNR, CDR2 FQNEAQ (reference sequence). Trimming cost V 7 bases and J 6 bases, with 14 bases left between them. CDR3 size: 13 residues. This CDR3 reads CASKGGGPDTQYF. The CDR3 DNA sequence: TGTGCCAGCAAAGGAGGGGGCCCCGATACGCAGTATTTT.

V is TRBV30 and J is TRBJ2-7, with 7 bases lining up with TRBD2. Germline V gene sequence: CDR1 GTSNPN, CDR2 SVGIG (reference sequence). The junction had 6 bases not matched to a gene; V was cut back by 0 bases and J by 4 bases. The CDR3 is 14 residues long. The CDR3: CAWSVGPSGYEQYF. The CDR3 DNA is TGTGCCTGGAGTGTAGGCCCTAGCGGTTACGAGCAGTACTTC.

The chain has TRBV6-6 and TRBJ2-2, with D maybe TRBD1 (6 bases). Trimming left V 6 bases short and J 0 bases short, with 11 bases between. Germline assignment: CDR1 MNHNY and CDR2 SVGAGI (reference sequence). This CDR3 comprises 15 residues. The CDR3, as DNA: TGTGCCAGCAGGACGGGACACGCGAACACCGGGGAGCTGTTTTTT. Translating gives CASRTGHANTGELFF.

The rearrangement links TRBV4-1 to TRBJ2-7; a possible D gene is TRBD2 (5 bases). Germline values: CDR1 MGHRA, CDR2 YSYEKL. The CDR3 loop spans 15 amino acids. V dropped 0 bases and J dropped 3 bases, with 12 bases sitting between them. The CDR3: CASSQERGMYYEQYF. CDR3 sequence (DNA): TGCGCCAGCAGCCAAGAACGAGGGATGTACTACGAGCAGTACTTC.

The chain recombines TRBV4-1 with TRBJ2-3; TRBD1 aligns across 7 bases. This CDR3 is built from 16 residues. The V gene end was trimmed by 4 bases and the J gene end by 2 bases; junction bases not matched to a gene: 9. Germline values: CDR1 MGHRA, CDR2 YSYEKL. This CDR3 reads CASSRSRDSSTDTQYF. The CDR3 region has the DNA TGCGCCAGCAGCCGGTCTCGGGACAGCTCCACAGATACGCAGTATTTT.

The CDR3, as DNA: TGCGCCAGCAGACCCAGCGGGGTGGGGGAGCTGTTTTTT. Its translation is CASRPSGVGELFF. The chain has TRBV10-1 and TRBJ2-2, with 7 bases matching TRBD2. Germline CDR1 and CDR2: WNHNN and SYGVQD (reference sequence). Unmatched junction bases numbered 6, after V lost 6 bases and J lost 8 bases. The length of the CDR3 is 13 residues.

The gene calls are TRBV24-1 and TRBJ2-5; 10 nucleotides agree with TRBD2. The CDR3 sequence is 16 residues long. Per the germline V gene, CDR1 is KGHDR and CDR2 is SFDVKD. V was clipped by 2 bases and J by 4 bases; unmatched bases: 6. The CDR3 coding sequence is TGTGCCACCAGTGATTACACTAGCGGGATGGGAGAGACCCAGTACTTC. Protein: CATSDYTSGMGETQYF.

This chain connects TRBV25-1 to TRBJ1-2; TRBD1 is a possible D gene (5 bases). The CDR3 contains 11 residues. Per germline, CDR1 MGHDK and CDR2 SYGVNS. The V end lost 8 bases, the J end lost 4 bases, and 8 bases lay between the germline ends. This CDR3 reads CASGGFYGYTF. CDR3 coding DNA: TGTGCCAGCGGGGGGTTCTATGGCTACACCTTC.

CDR3 protein: CASSLDGRTEAFF. Here the CDR3 DNA reads TGTGCCAGCAGCTTGGACGGGAGGACTGAAGCTTTCTTT. The V and J genes are TRBV5-5 and TRBJ1-1; no reliable D call. V lost 0 bases and J lost 5, with 8 bases in between. The CDR3 length is 13 residues. The germline gives CDR1 SGHKS, CDR2 YYEKEE (reference sequence).